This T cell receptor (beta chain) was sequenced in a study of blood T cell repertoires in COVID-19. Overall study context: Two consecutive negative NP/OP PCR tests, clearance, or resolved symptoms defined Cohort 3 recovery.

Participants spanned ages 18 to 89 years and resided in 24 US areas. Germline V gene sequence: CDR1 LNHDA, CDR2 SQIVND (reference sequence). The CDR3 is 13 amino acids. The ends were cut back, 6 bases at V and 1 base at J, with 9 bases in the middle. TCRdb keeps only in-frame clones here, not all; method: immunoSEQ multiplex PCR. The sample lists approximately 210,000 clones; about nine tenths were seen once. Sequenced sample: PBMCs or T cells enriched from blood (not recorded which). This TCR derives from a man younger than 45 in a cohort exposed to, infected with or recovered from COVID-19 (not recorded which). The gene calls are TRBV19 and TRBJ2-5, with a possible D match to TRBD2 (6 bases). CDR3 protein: CASRFGGQETQYF. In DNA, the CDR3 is TGTGCCAGTAGGTTCGGGGGCCAAGAGACCCAGTACTTC.